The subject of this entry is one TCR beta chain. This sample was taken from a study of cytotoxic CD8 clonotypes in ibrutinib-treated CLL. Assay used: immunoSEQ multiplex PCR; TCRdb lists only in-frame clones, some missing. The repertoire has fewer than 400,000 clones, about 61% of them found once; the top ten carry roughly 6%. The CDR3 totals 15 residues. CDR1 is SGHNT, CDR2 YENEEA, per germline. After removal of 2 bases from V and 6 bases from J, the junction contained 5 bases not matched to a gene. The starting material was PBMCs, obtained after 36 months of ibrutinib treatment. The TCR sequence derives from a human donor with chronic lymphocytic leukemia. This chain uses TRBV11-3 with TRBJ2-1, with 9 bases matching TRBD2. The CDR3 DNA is TGTGCCAGCAGCTTAAGGCTAGCGGGATCCAATGAGCAGTTCTTC. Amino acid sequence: CASSLRLAGSNEQFF.